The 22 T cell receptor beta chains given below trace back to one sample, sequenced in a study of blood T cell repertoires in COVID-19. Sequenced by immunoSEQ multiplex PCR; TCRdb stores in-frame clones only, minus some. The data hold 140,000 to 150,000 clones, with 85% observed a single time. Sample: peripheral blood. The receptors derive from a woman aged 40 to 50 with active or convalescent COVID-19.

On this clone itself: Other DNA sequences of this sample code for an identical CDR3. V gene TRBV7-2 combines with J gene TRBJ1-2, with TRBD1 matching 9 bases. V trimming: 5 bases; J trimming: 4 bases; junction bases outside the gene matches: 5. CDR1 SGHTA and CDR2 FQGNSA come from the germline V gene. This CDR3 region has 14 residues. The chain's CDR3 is CASSLGTGPYGYTF. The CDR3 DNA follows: TGTGCCAGCAGCCTCGGGACAGGGCCCTATGGCTACACCTTC.

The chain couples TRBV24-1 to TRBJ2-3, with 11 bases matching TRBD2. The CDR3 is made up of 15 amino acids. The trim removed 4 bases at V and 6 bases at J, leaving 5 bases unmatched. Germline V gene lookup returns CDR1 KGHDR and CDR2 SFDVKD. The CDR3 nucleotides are TGTGCCACCAGTGACCCCCTAGCGGGAGGCGATACGCAGTATTTT. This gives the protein CATSDPLAGGDTQYF.

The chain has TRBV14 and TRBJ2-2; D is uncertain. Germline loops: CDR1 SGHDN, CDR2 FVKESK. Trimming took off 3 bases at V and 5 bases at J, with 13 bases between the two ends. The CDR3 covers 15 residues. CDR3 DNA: TGTGCCAGCAGCCAGACCCGGGTCTCAACCGGGGAGCTGTTTTTT. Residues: CASSQTRVSTGELFF.

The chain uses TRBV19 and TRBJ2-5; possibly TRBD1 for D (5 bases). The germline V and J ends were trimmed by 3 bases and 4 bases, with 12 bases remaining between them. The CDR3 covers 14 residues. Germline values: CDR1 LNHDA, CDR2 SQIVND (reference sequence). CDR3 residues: CASSMAGFLETQYF. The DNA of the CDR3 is TGTGCCAGTAGTATGGCAGGGTTTTTAGAGACCCAGTACTTC.

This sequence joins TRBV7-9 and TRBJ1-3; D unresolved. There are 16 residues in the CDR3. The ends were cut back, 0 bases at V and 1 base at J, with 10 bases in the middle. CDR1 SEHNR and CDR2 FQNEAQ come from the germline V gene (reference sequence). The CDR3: CASSLADGRSGNTIYF. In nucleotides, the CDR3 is TGTGCCAGCAGCTTAGCCGACGGGAGGTCTGGAAACACCATATATTTT.

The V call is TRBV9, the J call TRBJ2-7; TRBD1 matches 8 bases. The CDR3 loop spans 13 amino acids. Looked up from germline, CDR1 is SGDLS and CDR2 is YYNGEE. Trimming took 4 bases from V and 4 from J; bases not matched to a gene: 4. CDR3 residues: CASSLTGAYEQYF. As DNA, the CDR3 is TGTGCCAGCAGCCTGACAGGGGCGTACGAGCAGTACTTC.

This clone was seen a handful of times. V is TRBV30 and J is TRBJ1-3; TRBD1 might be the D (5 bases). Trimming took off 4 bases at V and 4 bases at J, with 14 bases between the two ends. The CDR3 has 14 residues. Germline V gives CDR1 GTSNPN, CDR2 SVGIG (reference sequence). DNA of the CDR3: TGTGCCTGGAATCGGGGGGAAGCCGGAAACACCATATATTTT. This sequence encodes CAWNRGEAGNTIYF. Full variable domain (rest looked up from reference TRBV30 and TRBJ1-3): SQTIHQWPATLVQPVGSPLSLECTVEGTSNPNLYWYRQAAGRGLQLLFYSVGIGQISSEVPQNLSASRPQDRQFILSSKKLLLSDSGFYLCAWNRGEAGNTIYFGEGSWLTVV.

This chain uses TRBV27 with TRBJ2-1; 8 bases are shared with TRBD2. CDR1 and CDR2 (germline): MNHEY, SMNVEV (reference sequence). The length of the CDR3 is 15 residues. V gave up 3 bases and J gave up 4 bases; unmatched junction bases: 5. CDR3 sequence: CASSFGAGAYNEQFF. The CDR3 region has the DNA TGTGCCAGCAGTTTCGGAGCGGGGGCATACAATGAGCAGTTCTTC.

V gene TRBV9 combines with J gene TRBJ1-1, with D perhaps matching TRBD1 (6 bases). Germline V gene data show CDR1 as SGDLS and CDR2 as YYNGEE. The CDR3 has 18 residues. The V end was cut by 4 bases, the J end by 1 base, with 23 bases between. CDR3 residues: CASSLPVSGAPPNTEAFF. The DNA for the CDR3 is TGTGCCAGCAGCCTACCCGTCTCAGGGGCCCCGCCGAACACTGAAGCTTTCTTT.

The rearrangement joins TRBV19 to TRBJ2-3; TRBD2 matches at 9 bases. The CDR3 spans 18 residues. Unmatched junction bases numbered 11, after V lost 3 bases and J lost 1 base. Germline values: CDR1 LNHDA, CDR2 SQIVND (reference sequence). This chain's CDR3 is CASSINYGASGGTDTQYF. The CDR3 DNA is TGTGCCAGTAGTATTAACTACGGGGCTAGCGGGGGCACAGATACGCAGTATTTT.

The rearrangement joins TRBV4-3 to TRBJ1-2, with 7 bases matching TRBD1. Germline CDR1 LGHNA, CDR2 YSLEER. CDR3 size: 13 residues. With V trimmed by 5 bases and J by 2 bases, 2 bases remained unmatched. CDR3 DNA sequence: TGCGCCAGCAGCGCGGGACAGAACTATGGCTACACCTTC. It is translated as CASSAGQNYGYTF.

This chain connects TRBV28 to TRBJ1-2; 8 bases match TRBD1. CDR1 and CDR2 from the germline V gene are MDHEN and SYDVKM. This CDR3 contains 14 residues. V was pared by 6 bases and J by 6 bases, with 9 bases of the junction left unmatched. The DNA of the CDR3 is TGTGCCAGCAGATGGGGGACAGGCAGGGATGGCTACACCTTC. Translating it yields CASRWGTGRDGYTF.

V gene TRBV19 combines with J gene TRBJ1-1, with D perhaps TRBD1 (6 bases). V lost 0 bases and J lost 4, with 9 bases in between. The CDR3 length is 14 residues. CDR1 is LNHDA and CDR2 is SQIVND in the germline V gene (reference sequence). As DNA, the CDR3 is TGTGCCAGTAGTATAGAGAGGGGGACCACTGAAGCTTTCTTT. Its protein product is CASSIERGTTEAFF.

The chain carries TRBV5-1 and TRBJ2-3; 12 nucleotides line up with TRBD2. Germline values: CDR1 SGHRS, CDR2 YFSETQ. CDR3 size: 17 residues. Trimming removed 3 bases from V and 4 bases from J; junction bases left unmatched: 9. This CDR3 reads CASSSSQLAGGPDTQYF. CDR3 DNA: TGCGCCAGCAGCTCCTCCCAACTAGCGGGGGGCCCAGATACGCAGTATTTT.

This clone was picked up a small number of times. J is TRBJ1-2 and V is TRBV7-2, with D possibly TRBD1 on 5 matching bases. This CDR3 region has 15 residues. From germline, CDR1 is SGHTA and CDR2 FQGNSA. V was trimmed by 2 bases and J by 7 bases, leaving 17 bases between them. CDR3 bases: TGTGCCAGCAGCTTATCCAATCTCGGGGGTCTTGGCTACACCTTC. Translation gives CASSLSNLGGLGYTF.

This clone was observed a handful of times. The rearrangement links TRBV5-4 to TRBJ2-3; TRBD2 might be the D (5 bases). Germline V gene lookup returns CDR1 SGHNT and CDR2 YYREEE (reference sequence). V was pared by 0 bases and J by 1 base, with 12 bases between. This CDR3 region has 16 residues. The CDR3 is CASSLGAGTGTDTQYF. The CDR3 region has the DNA TGTGCCAGCAGCTTGGGGGCGGGTACGGGCACAGATACGCAGTATTTT.

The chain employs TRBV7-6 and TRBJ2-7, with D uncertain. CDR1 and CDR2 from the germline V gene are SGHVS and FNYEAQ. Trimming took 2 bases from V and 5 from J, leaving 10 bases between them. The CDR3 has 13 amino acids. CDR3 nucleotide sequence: TGTGCCAGCAGCTTACCATTGTCCCACGAGCAGTACTTC. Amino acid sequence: CASSLPLSHEQYF.

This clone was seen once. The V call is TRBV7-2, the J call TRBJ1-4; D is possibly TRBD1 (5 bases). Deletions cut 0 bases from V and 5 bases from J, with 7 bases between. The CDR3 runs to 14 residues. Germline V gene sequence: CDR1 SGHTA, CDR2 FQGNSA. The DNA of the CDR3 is TGTGCCAGCAGCTTAGCGGCAGGGAATGAAAAACTGTTTTTT. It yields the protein CASSLAAGNEKLFF.

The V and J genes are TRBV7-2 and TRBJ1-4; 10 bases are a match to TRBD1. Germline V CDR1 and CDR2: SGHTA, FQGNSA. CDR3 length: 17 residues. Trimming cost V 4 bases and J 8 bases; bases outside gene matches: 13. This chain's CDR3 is CASSSSSTGGVGEKLFF. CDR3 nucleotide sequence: TGTGCCAGCAGCTCTTCGTCGACAGGGGGCGTCGGGGAAAAACTGTTTTTT.

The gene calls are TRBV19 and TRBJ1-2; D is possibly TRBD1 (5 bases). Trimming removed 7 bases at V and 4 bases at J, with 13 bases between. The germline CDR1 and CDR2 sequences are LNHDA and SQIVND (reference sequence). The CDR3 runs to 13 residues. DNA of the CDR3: TGTGCCAGTAAAAAAGGCCAGGGCTATGGCTACACCTTC. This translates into CASKKGQGYGYTF. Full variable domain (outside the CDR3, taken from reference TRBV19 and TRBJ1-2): DGGITQSPKYLFRKEGQNVTLSCEQNLNHDAMYWYRQDPGQGLRLIYYSQIVNDFQKGDIAEGYSVSREKKESFPLTVTSAQKNPTAFYLCASKKGQGYGYTFGSGTRLTVV.

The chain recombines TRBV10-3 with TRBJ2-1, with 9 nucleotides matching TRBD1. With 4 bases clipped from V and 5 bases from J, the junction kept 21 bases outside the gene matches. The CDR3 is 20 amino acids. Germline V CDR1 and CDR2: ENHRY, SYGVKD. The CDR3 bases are TGTGCCATCAGTGTCGGCTACGGGACAGGGAAGGTAGTACGACACAATGAGCAGTTCTTC. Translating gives CAISVGYGTGKVVRHNEQFF.

The chain's CDR3 is CASSQEKGIDSTDTQYF. DNA for the CDR3: TGCGCCAGCAGCCAAGAAAAGGGGATTGATAGCACAGATACGCAGTATTTT. The chain joins TRBV4-3 to TRBJ2-3; a possible D gene is TRBD1 (5 bases). CDR1 is LGHNA, CDR2 YSLEER, per germline. The CDR3 is 17 residues long. Trimming took off 0 bases at V and 0 bases at J, with 13 bases between the two ends.